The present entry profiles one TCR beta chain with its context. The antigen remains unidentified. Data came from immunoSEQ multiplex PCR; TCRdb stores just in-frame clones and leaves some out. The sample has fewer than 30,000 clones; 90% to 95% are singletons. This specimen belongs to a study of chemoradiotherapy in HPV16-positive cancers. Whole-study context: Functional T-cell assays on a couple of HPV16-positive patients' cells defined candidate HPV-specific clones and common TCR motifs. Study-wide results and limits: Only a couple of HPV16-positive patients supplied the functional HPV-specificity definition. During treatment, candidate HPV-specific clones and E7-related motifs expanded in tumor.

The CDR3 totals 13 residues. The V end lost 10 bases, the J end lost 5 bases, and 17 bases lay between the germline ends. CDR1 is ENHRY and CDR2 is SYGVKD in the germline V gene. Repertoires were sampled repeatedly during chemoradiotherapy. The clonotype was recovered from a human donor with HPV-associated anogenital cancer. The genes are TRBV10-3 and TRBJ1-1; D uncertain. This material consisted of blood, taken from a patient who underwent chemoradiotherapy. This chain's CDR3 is CATSLDLQTEAFF. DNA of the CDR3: TGTGCCACTTCCCTGGACCTACAAACTGAAGCTTTCTTT.